This T cell receptor beta chain was observed in a study of T cells in Graves' hyperthyroidism and ophthalmopathy. Regarding the study as a whole: Ophthalmopathy prediction by the model preceded onset by a median about 6.8 months.

The germline V gene has CDR1 PRHDT and CDR2 FYEKMQ (reference sequence). This CDR3 is 14 amino acids long. Losses at the gene ends were 0 bases for V and 8 bases for J; bases not matched to a gene: 5. RNA transcripts were the template for amplifying TCR beta CDR3 regions. First-round RT-PCR of the TCR CDR3 relied on the HTBI primer set. MiXCR, run by TCRdb on the multiplex PCR reads, gives a single entry per CDR3 protein. Of a few hundred thousand distinct CDR3 sequences listed, 14% to 15% were seen once; the top ten hold 13%. This clonotype has a count of ten or more. Antigen specificity is unknown. Material: blood. This receptor was obtained from a woman between 35 and 50 years old with Graves' hyperthyroidism that later progressed to Graves' ophthalmopathy. The chain uses TRBV13 and TRBJ1-2, with 8 bases fitting TRBD1. The CDR3 coding sequence is TGTGCCAGCAGCTTAGGGCAGGGGGCAGGAGGCTACACCTTC. Its protein is CASSLGQGAGGYTF.